This T cell receptor (beta chain) was recovered during a study of T cell responses to AZD1222 COVID-19 vaccine. The protocol was immunoSEQ multiplex PCR, while the TCRdb copy is restricted to in-frame clones and leaves out a portion. The profile covers roughly 140,000 clones, with around nine tenths appearing a single time and over 1.2% taken by the ten largest. This clone was picked up one time. Trimming at V came to 3 bases and at J to 5 bases, leaving 8 bases not matched to a gene. Germline V gives CDR1 MDHEN, CDR2 SYDVKM. The CDR3 totals 15 residues. The source is an adult who received the AZD1222 COVID-19 vaccine. The source material was peripheral blood, sampled 28 days after the second AZD1222 dose. The J gene is TRBJ1-2, the V gene TRBV28; 8 bases fit TRBD1. The CDR3 reads CASSFRDRNLYGYTF. DNA for the CDR3: TGTGCCAGCAGTTTTAGGGACAGGAATCTATATGGCTACACCTTC.